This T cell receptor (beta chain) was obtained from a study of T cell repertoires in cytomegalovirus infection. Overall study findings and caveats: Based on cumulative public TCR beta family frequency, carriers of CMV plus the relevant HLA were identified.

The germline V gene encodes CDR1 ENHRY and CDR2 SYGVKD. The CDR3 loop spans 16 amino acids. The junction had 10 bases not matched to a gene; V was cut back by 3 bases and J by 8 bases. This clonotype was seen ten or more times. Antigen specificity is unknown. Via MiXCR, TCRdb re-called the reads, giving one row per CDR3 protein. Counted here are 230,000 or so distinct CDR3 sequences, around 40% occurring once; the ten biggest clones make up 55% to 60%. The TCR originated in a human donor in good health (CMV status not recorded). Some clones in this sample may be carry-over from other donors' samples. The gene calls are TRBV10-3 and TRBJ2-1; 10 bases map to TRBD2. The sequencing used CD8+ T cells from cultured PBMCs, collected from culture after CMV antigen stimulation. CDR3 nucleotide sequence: TGTGCCATCAGTGACCTAAGCGGGAGGGCCACCGATGAGCAGTTCTTC. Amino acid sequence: CAISDLSGRATDEQFF.